This TCR beta chain was retrieved from a study of identical twins. Study-level results: Fewer insertions characterized abundant cord blood beta clonotypes, whereas memory repertoires showed none.

MiXCR, applied by TCRdb to the 5' RACE reads, yields one record per CDR3 protein. The sample has 400,000 to 550,000 distinct CDR3 sequences, roughly 13% seen once. Points on this clonotype: No antigen is known for it.

CDR3 length equals 15 residues. With 0 bases removed from V and 2 bases from J, the gap between germline ends came to 8 bases. In germline, CDR1 is PRHDT, CDR2 FYEKMQ (reference sequence). Healthy Caucasians alone served as donors. These records were also assigned to another study, of yellow fever vaccine responses in identical twins.

This TCR was sampled from a woman between 18 and 29 years old in good health. This chain joins TRBV13 and TRBJ2-1, with D possibly matching TRBD1 (6 bases). Sequencing was done on a sample of CD4+ T cells sorted from blood. In nucleotides, the CDR3 is TGTGCCAGCAGCTTAGGAAGGACAGCCTACAATGAGCAGTTCTTC. Its protein product is CASSLGRTAYNEQFF.